A selection of T cell receptor beta chains follows, all from one sample in a study of blood T cell repertoires in COVID-19. Sequenced by immunoSEQ multiplex PCR; TCRdb stores in-frame clones only, minus some. The sample includes 200,000 to 300,000 clones, about 86% of them seen just once. The specimen was peripheral blood. The receptors originated from a young man with active or convalescent COVID-19. CDR3s include the opening cysteine and the closing phenylalanine or tryptophan. D genes are given only for firm matches. The size of a clone is reported for some rows only, either as once, few or many, or as a class for expanded clones.

.	TRBV6-5	.	TRBJ1-2	CASRPGLTNGYTF	TGTGCCAGCAGGCCGGGACTAACTAATGGCTACACCTTC
TRBD1	TRBV5-1	.	TRBJ1-4	CASSPTGGSNEKLFF	TGCGCCAGCAGCCCGACAGGGGGATCTAATGAAAAACTGTTTTTT
.	TRBV27	.	TRBJ1-3	CASRMMGGGNTIYF	TGTGCCAGCAGGATGATGGGGGGGGGAAACACCATATATTTT
.	TRBV6-5	.	TRBJ1-1	CASIQEGISSTEAFF	TGTGCCAGCATTCAAGAGGGTATTTCGAGCACTGAAGCTTTCTTT
TRBD2	TRBV5-1	.	TRBJ2-1	CASSFSSGSGGVYNEQFF	TGCGCCAGCAGCTTTAGTTCCGGTAGCGGGGGGGTCTACAATGAGCAGTTCTTC
TRBD1	TRBV7-2	.	TRBJ2-5	CASSTRQGSRETQYF	TGTGCCAGCAGCACACGACAGGGAAGTCGAGAGACCCAGTACTTC
.	TRBV6-5	few	TRBJ1-2	CASSYSGRTNYGYTF	TGTGCCAGCAGTTACTCGGGCAGAACTAACTATGGCTACACCTTC
TRBD1	TRBV18	.	TRBJ2-5	CASSPQTGQLETQYF	TGTGCCAGCTCACCCCAAACGGGACAGCTGGAGACCCAGTACTTC
.	TRBV21-1	.	TRBJ2-7	CASSKVPSGDSYEQYF	TGTGCCAGCAGCAAAGTGCCTAGCGGGGATTCCTACGAGCAGTACTTC
TRBD2	TRBV4-1	.	TRBJ2-7	CASSQVRGAGAYEQYF	TGCGCCAGCAGCCAAGTCCGCGGGGCGGGGGCCTACGAGCAGTACTTC
.	TRBV13	.	TRBJ2-7	CASSTGLSYEQYF	TGTGCCAGCAGCACGGGACTCTCCTACGAGCAGTACTTC
TRBD1	TRBV30	.	TRBJ1-4	CAWSQDRVNEKLFF	TGTGCCTGGAGTCAGGACAGGGTAAATGAAAAACTGTTTTTT
TRBD1	TRBV19	.	TRBJ1-2	CASSLRTGGRGYTF	TGTGCCAGTAGTCTAAGGACAGGGGGAAGAGGCTACACCTTC
.	TRBV30	.	TRBJ1-5	CAWSSGANQPQHF	TGTGCCTGGAGTTCAGGGGCCAATCAGCCCCAGCATTTT
TRBD2	TRBV5-5	.	TRBJ2-1	CASSFSSGQQFF	TGTGCCAGCAGCTTTTCTAGCGGTCAGCAGTTCTTC
TRBD1	TRBV30	.	TRBJ1-5	CAWSVGVYRGSNQPQHF	TGTGCCTGGAGTGTTGGGGTCTACAGGGGCAGCAATCAGCCCCAGCATTTT
.	TRBV18	.	TRBJ2-5	CASSPFGQNQETQYF	TGTGCCAGCTCACCATTTGGACAGAACCAAGAGACCCAGTACTTC
.	TRBV2	.	TRBJ2-2	CASSTNKELPNTGELFF	TGTGCCAGCAGTACCAACAAAGAATTACCGAACACCGGGGAGCTGTTTTTT
.	TRBV24-1	.	TRBJ2-5	CATRDNQSGTQYF	TGTGCCACCAGGGACAACCAATCAGGGACCCAGTACTTC
.	TRBV6-1	.	TRBJ2-5	CASSNTGVQETQYF	TGTGCCAGCAGTAATACGGGGGTTCAAGAGACCCAGTACTTC
TRBD1	TRBV9	.	TRBJ2-7	CASSVDRTGGFYEQYF	TGTGCCAGCAGCGTTGACAGGACAGGGGGTTTCTACGAGCAGTACTTC
TRBD1	TRBV19	.	TRBJ1-2	CASSNHPGQLYGYTF	TGTGCCAGTAGTAACCATCCGGGACAGCTCTATGGCTACACCTTC
TRBD2	TRBV4-3	.	TRBJ2-1	CASSQVMELAGVGEQFF	TGCGCCAGCAGCCAAGTAATGGAGCTAGCGGGGGTGGGGGAGCAGTTCTTC
.	TRBV9	few	TRBJ1-4	CASSVGYSGMDEKLFF	TGTGCCAGCAGCGTGGGCTATAGCGGAATGGATGAAAAACTGTTTTTT
TRBD2	TRBV4-3	.	TRBJ2-5	CASSYSGGETQYF	TGCGCCAGCAGCTATAGCGGGGGAGAGACCCAGTACTTC
.	TRBV20-1	.	TRBJ1-2	CSARDTLGYTF	TGCAGTGCTAGAGACACTCTTGGCTACACCTTC
.	TRBV9	once	TRBJ2-5	CASSVTPEAQETQYF	TGTGCCAGCAGCGTAACTCCCGAAGCCCAAGAGACCCAGTACTTC
TRBD2	TRBV6-5	.	TRBJ2-3	CASRQLAGSTDTQYF	TGTGCCAGCAGACAACTAGCGGGGAGCACAGATACGCAGTATTTT
.	TRBV6-5	.	TRBJ1-2	CASSFTGSNYGYTF	TGTGCCAGCAGTTTTACAGGGAGTAACTATGGCTACACCTTC
.	TRBV7-8	.	TRBJ1-1	CASSLEGGVNTEAFF	TGTGCCAGCAGCTTAGAGGGCGGGGTGAACACTGAAGCTTTCTTT
.	TRBV29-1	.	TRBJ2-5	CSVDRGATGVGETQYF	TGCAGCGTTGACCGTGGAGCAACCGGGGTCGGGGAGACCCAGTACTTC
.	TRBV4-2	.	TRBJ2-7	CASSQEGRDYEQYF	TGTGCCAGCAGCCAAGAAGGCAGGGACTACGAGCAGTACTTC
.	TRBV6-5	.	TRBJ1-2	CASDGGYGYTF	TGTGCCAGCGATGGCGGGTATGGCTACACCTTC
.	TRBV3-1/TRBV3-2	once	TRBJ2-1	CASSQAIGSSYNEQFF	TGTGCCAGCAGCCAAGCGATAGGGAGCTCCTACAATGAGCAGTTCTTC
TRBD1	TRBV5-6	.	TRBJ2-1	CASSPQGAPYNEQFF	TGTGCCAGCAGCCCACAGGGGGCTCCCTACAATGAGCAGTTCTTC
TRBD2	TRBV4-2	once	TRBJ2-3	CASSQLDGLAGADTQYF	TGTGCCAGCAGCCAATTAGATGGACTAGCGGGGGCGGATACGCAGTATTTT
.	TRBV11-2	.	TRBJ1-2	CASSLGLGLHGYTF	TGTGCCAGCAGCTTAGGGCTGGGGCTTCATGGCTACACCTTC
.	TRBV7-3	once	TRBJ2-1	CASSLTRWGEGNEQFF	TGTGCCAGCAGCTTAACCCGGTGGGGGGAAGGGAATGAGCAGTTCTTC
.	TRBV7-9	.	TRBJ2-3	CASSLVSLSLDTQYF	TGTGCCAGCAGCTTAGTTAGTCTTTCGTTGGATACGCAGTATTTT
.	TRBV4-1	.	TRBJ1-5	CASRAGVDANQPQHF	TGCGCCAGCAGGGCAGGGGTCGACGCCAATCAGCCCCAGCATTTT
.	TRBV6-1	.	TRBJ1-3	CASSDFRGSGNTIYF	TGTGCCAGCAGTGATTTTAGAGGGTCTGGAAACACCATATATTTT